One TCR beta chain is described in this entry. The antigen is undetermined. This sample is part of a study of T cell responses to AZD1222 COVID-19 vaccine. Study-level points and caveats: Reportedly, close to half of spike-specific TCRs are directed against unmutated variant regions. None of the repertoires were sampled until the peak T cell response had passed. Clonal diversity was possibly underestimated; the donors were predominantly white British and more often female.

TCRdb's copy holds only in-frame clones and misses some; the assay was immunoSEQ multiplex PCR. The sample carries about 110,000 clones, just over 85% recorded once. This CDR3 has 12 amino acids. CDR1 is SGHVS, CDR2 FNYEAQ, per germline. Deletions cut 1 base from V and 7 bases from J, with 7 bases between. The source was peripheral blood, collected on day 0 of AZD1222 vaccination. The origin of this receptor is an adult in good health. This sequence joins TRBV7-6 and TRBJ1-2; D is ambiguous. The CDR3 sequence is CASSLGESGYTF. The CDR3 nucleotides are TGTGCCAGCAGCTTAGGGGAGTCTGGCTACACCTTC. Based on the CDR3 plus reference TRBV7-6 and TRBJ1-2, the full variable domain is GAGVSQSPRYKVTKRGQDVALRCDPISGHVSLYWYRQALGQGPEFLTYFNYEAQQDKSGLPNDRFSAERPEGSISTLTIQRTEQRDSAMYRCASSLGESGYTFGSGTRLTVV.